Below, one T cell receptor beta chain is given with its context. The CDR3 end shows no conserved phenylalanine or tryptophan, and so a read error is likely. Each CDR3 protein is one row after TCRdb ran MiXCR on the PCR reads. The data contain about 630,000 distinct CDR3 sequences, about 25% of them singletons. This CDR3 spans 13 amino acids. V gave up 5 bases and J gave up 2 bases, with 10 bases separating them. In germline, CDR1 is LNHDA, CDR2 SQIVND (reference sequence). These data are taken from a study of molecular identifiers for immune sequencing clone quantification. Sequenced sample: naive CD8+ T cells from blood, with Jurkat cell RNA spiked in. Noted subset: FACS-sorted CD8+CD4-CCR7+CD45RA+ naive T cells. The chain carries TRBV19 and TRBJ2-7; D possibly corresponds to TRBD2 (6 bases). This sequence was found in a human donor in good health. Some libraries in this study had Jurkat cell RNA spiked in. The CDR3 protein is CASSEAGPYEQYS. CDR3 DNA sequence: TGTGCCAGTAGTGAGGCGGGGCCCTACGAGCAGTACTCC.